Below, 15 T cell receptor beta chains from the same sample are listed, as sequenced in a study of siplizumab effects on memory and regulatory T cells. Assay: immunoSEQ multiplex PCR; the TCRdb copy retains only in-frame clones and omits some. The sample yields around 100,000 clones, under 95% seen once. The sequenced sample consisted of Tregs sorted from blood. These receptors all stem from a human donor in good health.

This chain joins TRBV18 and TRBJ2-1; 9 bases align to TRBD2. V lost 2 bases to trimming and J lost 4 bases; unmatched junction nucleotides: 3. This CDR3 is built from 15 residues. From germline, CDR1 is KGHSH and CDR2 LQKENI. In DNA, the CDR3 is TGTGCCAGCTCACCAGGGACTAGCCGATACAATGAGCAGTTCTTC. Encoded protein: CASSPGTSRYNEQFF.

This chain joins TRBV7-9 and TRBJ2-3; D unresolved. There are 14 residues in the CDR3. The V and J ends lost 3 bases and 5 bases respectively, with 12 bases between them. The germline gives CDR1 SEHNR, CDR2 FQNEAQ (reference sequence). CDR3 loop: CASSFTLGGDTQYF. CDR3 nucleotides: TGTGCCAGCAGCTTTACCTTGGGTGGAGATACGCAGTATTTT.

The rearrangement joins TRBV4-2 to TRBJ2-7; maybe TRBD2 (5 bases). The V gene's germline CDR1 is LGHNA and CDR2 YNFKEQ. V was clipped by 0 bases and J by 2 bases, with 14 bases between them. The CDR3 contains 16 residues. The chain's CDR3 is CASSQDLSGLTYEQYF. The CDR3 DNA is TGTGCCAGCAGCCAAGATCTCTCAGGACTGACCTACGAGCAGTACTTC.

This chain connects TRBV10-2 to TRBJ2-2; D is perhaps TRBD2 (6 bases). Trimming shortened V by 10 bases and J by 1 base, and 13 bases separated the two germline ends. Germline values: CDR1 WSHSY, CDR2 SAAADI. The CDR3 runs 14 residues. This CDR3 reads CATRTGENTGELFF. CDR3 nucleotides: TGCGCCACGAGGACGGGGGAGAACACCGGGGAGCTGTTTTTT.

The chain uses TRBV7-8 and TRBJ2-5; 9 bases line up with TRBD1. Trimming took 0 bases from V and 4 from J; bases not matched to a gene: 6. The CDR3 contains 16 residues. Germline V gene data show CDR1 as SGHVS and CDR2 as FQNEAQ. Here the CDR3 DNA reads TGTGCCAGCAGCTTAGCGGGGACAGGGAGGGGAGAGACCCAGTACTTC. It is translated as CASSLAGTGRGETQYF.

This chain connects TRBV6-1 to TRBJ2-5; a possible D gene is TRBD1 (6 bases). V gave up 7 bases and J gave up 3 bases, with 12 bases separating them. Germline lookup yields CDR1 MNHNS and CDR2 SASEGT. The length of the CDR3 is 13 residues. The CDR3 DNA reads TGTGCCAGCATTTCAGGGGCGAAAGAGACCCAGTACTTC. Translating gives CASISGAKETQYF.

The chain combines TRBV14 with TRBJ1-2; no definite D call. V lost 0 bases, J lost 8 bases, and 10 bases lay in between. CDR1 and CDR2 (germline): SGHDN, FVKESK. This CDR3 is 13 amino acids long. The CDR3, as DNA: TGTGCCAGCAGCCAAGATTACGGGTGGGGCTACACCTTC. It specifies CASSQDYGWGYTF.

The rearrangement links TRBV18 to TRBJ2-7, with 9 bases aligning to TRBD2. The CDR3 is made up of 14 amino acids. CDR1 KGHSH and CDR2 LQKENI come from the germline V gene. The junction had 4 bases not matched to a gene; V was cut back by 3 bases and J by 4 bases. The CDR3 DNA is TGTGCCAGCTCACCGCCTAGCGGGACTTACGAGCAGTACTTC. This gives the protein CASSPPSGTYEQYF.

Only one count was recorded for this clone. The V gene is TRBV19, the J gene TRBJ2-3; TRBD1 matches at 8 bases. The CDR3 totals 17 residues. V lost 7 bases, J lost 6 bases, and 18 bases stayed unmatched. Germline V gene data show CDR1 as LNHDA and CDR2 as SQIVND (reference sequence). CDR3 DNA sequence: TGTGCCAGTACCCGAGACAGGGGAGTTGGTGGCAGTGATACGCAGTATTTT. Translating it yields CASTRDRGVGGSDTQYF.

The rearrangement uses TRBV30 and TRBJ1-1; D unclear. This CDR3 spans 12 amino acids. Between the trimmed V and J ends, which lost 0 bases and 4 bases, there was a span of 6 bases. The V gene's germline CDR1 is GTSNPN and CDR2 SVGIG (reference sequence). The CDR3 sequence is CAWSVVLTEAFF. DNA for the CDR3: TGTGCCTGGAGTGTAGTCCTCACTGAAGCTTTCTTT.

CDR3 nucleotide sequence: TGTGCCAGCAGCGTAGATATGTCAGGGGTAGGAAATGGCTACACCTTC. Encoded protein: CASSVDMSGVGNGYTF. The chain employs TRBV9 and TRBJ1-2; D is perhaps TRBD1 (6 bases). V was shortened by 0 bases and J by 6 bases, with 18 bases between the two germline ends. CDR1 and CDR2 (germline): SGDLS, YYNGEE. The CDR3 is 16 residues long.

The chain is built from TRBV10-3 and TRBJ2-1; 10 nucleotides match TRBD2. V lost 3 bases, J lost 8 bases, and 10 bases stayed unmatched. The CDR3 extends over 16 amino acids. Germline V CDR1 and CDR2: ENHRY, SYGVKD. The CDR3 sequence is CAISDEAGGPLDEQFF. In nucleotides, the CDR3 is TGTGCCATCAGTGATGAAGCGGGAGGGCCGCTGGATGAGCAGTTCTTC.

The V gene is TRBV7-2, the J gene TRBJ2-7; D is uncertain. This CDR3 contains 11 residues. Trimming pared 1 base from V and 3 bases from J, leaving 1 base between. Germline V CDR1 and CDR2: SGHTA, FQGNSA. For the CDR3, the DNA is TGTGCCAGCAGCTTAGTCTACGAGCAGTACTTC. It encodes CASSLVYEQYF. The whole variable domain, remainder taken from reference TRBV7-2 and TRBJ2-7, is GAGVSQSPSNKVTEKGKDVELRCDPISGHTALYWYRQSLGQGLEFLIYFQGNSAPDKSGLPSDRFSAERTGGSVSTLTIQRTQQEDSAVYLCASSLVYEQYFGPGTRLTVT.

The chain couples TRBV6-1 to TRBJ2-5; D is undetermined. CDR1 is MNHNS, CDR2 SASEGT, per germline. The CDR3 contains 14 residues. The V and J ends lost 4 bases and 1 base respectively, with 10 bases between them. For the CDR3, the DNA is TGTGCCAGCAGTGCGGCTATTACCCAAGAGACCCAGTACTTC. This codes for CASSAAITQETQYF.

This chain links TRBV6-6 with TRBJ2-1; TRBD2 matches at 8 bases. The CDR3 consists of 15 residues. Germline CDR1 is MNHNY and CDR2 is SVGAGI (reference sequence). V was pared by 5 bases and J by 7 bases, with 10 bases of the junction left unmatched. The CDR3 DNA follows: TGTGCCAGCAGTAAGGCCGGGACTAGTAGGAATGAGCAGTTCTTC. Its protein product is CASSKAGTSRNEQFF.